This section outlines one T cell receptor (beta chain) sequence together with its context. V lost 2 bases, J lost 1 base, and 12 bases lay in between. This CDR3 spans 16 amino acids. Germline values: CDR1 LNHDA, CDR2 SQIVND (reference sequence). The data originate from a study of blood T cell repertoires in COVID-19. Study-level background: From the United States, Italy and Spain came samples of acute and convalescent COVID-19.

Authors' analysis steps: Researchers report that nucleated cell counts were estimated from reference gene primer amplification. Data came from immunoSEQ multiplex PCR; TCRdb stores just in-frame clones and leaves some out. That table supplies the V and J calls and clone size; D and trimming were determined from the DNA. The sample holds approximately 73,000 clones, around nine tenths seen once. Material for sequencing was peripheral blood. This clonotype was obtained from a woman aged 55-70 years with acute or convalescent COVID-19. J is TRBJ1-5 and V is TRBV19; no reliable D call. The CDR3 region is CASSITGFRSNQPQHF. Here the CDR3 DNA reads TGTGCCAGTAGTATAACCGGGTTCCGCAGCAATCAGCCCCAGCATTTT.